This paragraph covers one T cell receptor beta chain sequence. The target antigen is unknown. These data come from a study of cytomegalovirus exposure and HLA in healthy donors. Looking at the study overall: The approximately 120 validation repertoires, a later analysis reported, used the same platform as the approximately 650 first-cohort repertoires. General study findings and limits: Overall, about 160 TCR beta chains were annotated as cytomegalovirus-associated. Reports indicated that the classifier achieved high specificity and sensitivity in diagnosing cytomegalovirus status. Rarity characterized most TCR sequences, yet some public TCRs appeared in many donors.

Measured with immunoSEQ multiplex PCR; TCRdb has only the in-frame clones, and not every one. The table lists roughly 70,000 clones, 85% to 95% of them singletons. Per germline, CDR1 PRHDT and CDR2 FYEKMQ (reference sequence). After removal of 5 bases from V and 4 bases from J, the junction contained 14 bases not matched to a gene. The CDR3 has 16 amino acids. The sequence derives from a man in his late teens or twenties in good health and CMV-seronegative. The chain couples TRBV13 to TRBJ2-7; 7 bases match TRBD1. Sequenced: PBMCs. As DNA, the CDR3 is TGTGCCAGCAGCCCCCAATCCGGGACAGAAAGTTACGAGCAGTACTTC. It specifies CASSPQSGTESYEQYF.